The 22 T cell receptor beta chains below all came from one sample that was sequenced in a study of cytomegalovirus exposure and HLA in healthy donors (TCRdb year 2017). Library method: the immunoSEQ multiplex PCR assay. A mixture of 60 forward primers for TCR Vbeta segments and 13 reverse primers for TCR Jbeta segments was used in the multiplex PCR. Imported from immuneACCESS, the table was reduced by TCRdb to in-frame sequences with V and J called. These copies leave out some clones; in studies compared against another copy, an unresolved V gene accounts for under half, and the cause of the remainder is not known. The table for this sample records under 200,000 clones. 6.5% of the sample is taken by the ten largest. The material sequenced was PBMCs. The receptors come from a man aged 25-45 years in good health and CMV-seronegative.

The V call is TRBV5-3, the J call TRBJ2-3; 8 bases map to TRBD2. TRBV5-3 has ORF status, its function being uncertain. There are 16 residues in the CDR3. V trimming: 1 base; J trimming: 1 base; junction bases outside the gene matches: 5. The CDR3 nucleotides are TGTGCCAGAAGCTTGCGGGAGGGCCCGGGCACAGATACGCAGTATTTT. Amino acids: CARSLREGPGTDTQYF.

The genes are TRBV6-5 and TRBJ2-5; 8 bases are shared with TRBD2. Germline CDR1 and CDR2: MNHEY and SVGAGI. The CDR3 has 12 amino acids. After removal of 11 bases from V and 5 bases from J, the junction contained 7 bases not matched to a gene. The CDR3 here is CASAGAAETQYF. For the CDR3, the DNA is TGTGCCTCAGCGGGGGCCGCGGAGACCCAGTACTTC.

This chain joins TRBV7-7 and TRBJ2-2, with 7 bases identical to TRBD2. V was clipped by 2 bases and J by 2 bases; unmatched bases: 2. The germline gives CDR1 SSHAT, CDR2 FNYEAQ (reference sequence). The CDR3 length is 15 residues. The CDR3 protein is CASSLSGGNTGELFF. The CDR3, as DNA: TGTGCCAGCAGCTTATCGGGGGGAAACACCGGGGAGCTGTTTTTT. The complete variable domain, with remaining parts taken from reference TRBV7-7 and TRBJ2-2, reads GAGVSQSPRYKVTKRGQDVTLRCDPISSHATLYWYQQALGQGPEFLTYFNYEAQPDKSGLPSDRFSAERPEGSISTLTIQRTEQRDSAMYRCASSLSGGNTGELFFGEGSRLTVL.

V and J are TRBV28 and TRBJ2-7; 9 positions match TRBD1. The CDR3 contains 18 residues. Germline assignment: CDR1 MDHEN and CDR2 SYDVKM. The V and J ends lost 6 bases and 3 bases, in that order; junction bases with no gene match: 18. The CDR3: CASSPSSGQGIPLYEQYF. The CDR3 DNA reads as TGTGCCAGCAGCCCAAGCTCGGGACAGGGCATACCCCTCTACGAGCAGTACTTC.

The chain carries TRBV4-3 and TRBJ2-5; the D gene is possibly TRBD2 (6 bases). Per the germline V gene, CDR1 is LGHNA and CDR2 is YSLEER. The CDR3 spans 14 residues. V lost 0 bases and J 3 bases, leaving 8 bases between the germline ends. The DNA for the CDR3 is TGCGCCAGCAGCCAAGATGGAGGGAAAGAGACCCAGTACTTC. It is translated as CASSQDGGKETQYF.

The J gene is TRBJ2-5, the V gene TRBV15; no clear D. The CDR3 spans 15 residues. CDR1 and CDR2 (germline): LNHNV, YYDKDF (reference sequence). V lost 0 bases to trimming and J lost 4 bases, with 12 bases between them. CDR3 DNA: TGTGCCACCAGCAGAGATCTACTTAGCTCAGAGACCCAGTACTTC. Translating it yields CATSRDLLSSETQYF.

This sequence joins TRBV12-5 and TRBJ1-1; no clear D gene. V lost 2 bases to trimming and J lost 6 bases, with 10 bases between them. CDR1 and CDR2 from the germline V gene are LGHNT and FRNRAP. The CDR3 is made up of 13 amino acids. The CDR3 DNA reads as TGTGCTAGTGGTTTGTGGGAGGGCGCTGAAGCTTTCTTT. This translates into CASGLWEGAEAFF. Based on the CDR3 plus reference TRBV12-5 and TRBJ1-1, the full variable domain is DARVTQTPRHKVTEMGQEVTMRCQPILGHNTVFWYRQTMMQGLELLAYFRNRAPLDDSGMPKDRFSAEMPDATLATLKIQPSEPRDSAVYFCASGLWEGAEAFFGQGTRLTVV.

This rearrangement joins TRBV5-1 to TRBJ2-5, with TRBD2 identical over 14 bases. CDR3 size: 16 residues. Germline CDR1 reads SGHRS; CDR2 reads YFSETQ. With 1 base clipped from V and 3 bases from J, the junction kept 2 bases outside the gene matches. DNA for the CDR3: TGCGCCAGCAGCTTGCTGGGACTAGCGGGAGAAGAGACCCAGTACTTC. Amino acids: CASSLLGLAGEETQYF.

CDR3 DNA sequence: TGTGCCAGCAGTTTACTAGCGTCGTCCTACGAGCAGTACTTC. Its protein is CASSLLASSYEQYF. The chain combines TRBV27 with TRBJ2-7, with a weak D call TRBD2 (6 bases). The CDR3 contains 14 residues. Germline-derived CDR1 and CDR2 are MNHEY and SMNVEV (reference sequence). V lost 2 bases to trimming and J lost 1 base, with 9 bases between them.

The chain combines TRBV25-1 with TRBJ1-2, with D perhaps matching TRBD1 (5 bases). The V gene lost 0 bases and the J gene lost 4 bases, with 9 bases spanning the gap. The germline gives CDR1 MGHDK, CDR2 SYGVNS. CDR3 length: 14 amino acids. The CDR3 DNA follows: TGTGCCAGCAGTGAATATCAGGGCCCCTATGGCTACACCTTC. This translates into CASSEYQGPYGYTF.

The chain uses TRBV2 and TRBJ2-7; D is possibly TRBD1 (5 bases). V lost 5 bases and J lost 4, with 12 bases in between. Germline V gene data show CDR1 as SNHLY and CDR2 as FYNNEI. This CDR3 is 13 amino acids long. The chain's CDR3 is CASSQGLPYEQYF. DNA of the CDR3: TGTGCCAGCAGTCAGGGCCTACCTTACGAGCAGTACTTC.

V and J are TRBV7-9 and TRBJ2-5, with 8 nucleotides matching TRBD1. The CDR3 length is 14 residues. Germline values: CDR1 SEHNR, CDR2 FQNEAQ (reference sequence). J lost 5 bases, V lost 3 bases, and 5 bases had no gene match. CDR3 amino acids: CASSFPGGRETQYF. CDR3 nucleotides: TGTGCCAGCAGCTTCCCAGGGGGCAGGGAGACCCAGTACTTC. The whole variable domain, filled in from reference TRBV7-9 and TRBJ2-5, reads DTGVSQNPRHKITKRGQNVTFRCDPISEHNRLYWYRQTLGQGPEFLTYFQNEAQLEKSRLLSDRFSAERPKGSFSTLEIQRTEQGDSAMYLCASSFPGGRETQYFGPGTRLLVL.

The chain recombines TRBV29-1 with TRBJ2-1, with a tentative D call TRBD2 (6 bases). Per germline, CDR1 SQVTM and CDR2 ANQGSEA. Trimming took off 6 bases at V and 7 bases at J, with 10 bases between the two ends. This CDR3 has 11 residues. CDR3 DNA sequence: TGCAGCGTATCACTAGCTAATGAGCAGTTCTTC. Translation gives CSVSLANEQFF.

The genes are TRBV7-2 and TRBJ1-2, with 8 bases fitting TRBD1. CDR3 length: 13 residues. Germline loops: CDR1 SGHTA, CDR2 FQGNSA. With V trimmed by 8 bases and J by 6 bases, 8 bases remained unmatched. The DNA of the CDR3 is TGTGCCAGCCAGGACAGGGTTTTCAATGGCTACACCTTC. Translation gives CASQDRVFNGYTF.

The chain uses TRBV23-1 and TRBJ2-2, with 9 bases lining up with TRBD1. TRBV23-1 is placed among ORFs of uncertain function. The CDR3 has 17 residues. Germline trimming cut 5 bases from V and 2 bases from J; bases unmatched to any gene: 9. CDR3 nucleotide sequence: TGCGCCAGCAGTACGCTGCGGACAGGGGAAAACACCGGGGAGCTGTTTTTT. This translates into CASSTLRTGENTGELFF.

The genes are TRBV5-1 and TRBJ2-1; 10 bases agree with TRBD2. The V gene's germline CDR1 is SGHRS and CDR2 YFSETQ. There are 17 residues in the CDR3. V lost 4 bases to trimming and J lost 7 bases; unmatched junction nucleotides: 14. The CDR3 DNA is TGCGCCAGCAGCCCGGACCTAGCGGGAGACCTGGGGAATGAGCAGTTCTTC. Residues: CASSPDLAGDLGNEQFF.

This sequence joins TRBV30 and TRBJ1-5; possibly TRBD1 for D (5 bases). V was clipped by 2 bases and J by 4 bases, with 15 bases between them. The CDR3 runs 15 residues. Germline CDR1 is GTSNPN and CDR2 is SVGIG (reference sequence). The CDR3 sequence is CAWSKLTVGNQPQHF. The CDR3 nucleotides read TGTGCCTGGAGTAAGTTGACAGTTGGTAATCAGCCCCAGCATTTT.

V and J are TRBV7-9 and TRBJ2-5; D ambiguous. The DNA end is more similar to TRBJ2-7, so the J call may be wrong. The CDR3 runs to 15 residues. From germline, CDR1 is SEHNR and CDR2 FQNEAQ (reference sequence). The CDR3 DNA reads TGTGCCAGCAGCCCCGACACCACGAGCTCCTACGAGCAGTACTTC. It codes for CASSPDTTSSYEQYF.

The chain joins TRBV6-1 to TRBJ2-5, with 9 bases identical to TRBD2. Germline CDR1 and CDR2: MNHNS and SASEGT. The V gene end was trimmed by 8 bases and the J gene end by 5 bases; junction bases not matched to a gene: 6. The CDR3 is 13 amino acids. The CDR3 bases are TGTGCCAGCGGAGTAGCGGGAGTGGAGACCCAGTACTTC. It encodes CASGVAGVETQYF.

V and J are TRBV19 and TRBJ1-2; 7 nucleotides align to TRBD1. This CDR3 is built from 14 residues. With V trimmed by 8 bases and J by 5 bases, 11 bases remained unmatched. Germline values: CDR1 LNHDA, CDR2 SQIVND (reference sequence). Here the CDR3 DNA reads TGTGCCAGTGCGAGACAGGGATCATCTTATGGCTACACCTTC. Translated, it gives CASARQGSSYGYTF. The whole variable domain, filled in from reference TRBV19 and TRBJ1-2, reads DGGITQSPKYLFRKEGQNVTLSCEQNLNHDAMYWYRQDPGQGLRLIYYSQIVNDFQKGDIAEGYSVSREKKESFPLTVTSAQKNPTAFYLCASARQGSSYGYTFGSGTRLTVV.

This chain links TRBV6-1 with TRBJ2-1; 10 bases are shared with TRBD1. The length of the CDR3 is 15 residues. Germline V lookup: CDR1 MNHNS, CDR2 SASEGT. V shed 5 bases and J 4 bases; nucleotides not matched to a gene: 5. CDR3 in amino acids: CASSRQGASYNEQFF. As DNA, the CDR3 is TGTGCCAGCAGTAGACAGGGGGCGTCGTACAATGAGCAGTTCTTC.

The CDR3 reads CASSKDRDTEAFF. As DNA, the CDR3 is TGTGCCAGTAGTAAGGACAGGGACACTGAAGCTTTCTTT. J is TRBJ1-1 and V is TRBV19; 8 bases agree with TRBD1. The V and J ends lost 4 bases and 3 bases, in that order; junction bases with no gene match: 1. Germline assignment: CDR1 LNHDA and CDR2 SQIVND (reference sequence). The CDR3 totals 13 residues.